This T cell receptor beta chain is from a study of T cell responses to AZD1222 COVID-19 vaccine. Produced via immunoSEQ multiplex PCR; TCRdb's table is partial and in-frame only. The sample comprises 130,000 to 150,000 clones, over 85% of which are singletons, and roughly 1.7% rests with the top ten. The CDR3 contains 18 residues. V was pared by 3 bases and J by 0 bases, with 18 bases between. CDR1 and CDR2 from the germline V gene are SGHTA and FQGNSA. Sequencing used peripheral blood, obtained 28 days after the second AZD1222 dose. The chain employs TRBV7-2 and TRBJ2-1, with D uncertain. The TCR originated in an adult who received the AZD1222 COVID-19 vaccine. CDR3 loop: CASSFSLWTQSSYNEQFF. The CDR3 DNA sequence: TGTGCCAGCAGCTTCTCCCTCTGGACGCAAAGCTCCTACAATGAGCAGTTCTTC. Full variable domain (remainder filled in from reference TRBV7-2 and TRBJ2-1): GAGVSQSPSNKVTEKGKDVELRCDPISGHTALYWYRQSLGQGLEFLIYFQGNSAPDKSGLPSDRFSAERTGGSVSTLTIQRTQQEDSAVYLCASSFSLWTQSSYNEQFFGPGTRLTVL.